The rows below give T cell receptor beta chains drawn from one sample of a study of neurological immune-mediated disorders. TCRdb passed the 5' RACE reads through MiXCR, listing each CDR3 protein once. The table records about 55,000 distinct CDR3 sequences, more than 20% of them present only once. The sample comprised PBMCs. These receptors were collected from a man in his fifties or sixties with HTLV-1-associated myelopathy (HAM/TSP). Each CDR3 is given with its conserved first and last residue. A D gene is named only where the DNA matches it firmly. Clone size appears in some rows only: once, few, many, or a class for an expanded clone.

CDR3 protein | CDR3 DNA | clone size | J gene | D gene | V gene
CASIPTGTYGYTF | TGTGCCAGCATTCCGACAGGGACCTATGGCTACACCTTC | many | TRBJ1-2 | TRBD1 | TRBV6-1
CASSLRQGDTGELFF | TGCGCCAGCAGCTTGAGACAGGGAGACACCGGGGAGCTGTTTTTT | many | TRBJ2-2 | TRBD1 | TRBV5-1
CASTVTGGSYEQYF | TGCGCCAGCACCGTGACAGGGGGTTCCTACGAGCAGTACTTC | . | TRBJ2-7 | TRBD1 | TRBV5-1
CAGSPGQGGQETQYF | TGTGCCGGCAGCCCGGGACAGGGTGGACAAGAGACCCAGTACTTC | . | TRBJ2-5 | TRBD1 | TRBV7-8
CVDRQGGSEQFF | TGCGTTGACAGACAGGGTGGTAGTGAGCAGTTCTTC | . | TRBJ2-1 | TRBD1 | TRBV29-1
CASSLDGGLGNEQFF | TGCGCCAGCAGCTTGGATGGGGGTCTCGGCAATGAGCAGTTCTTC | . | TRBJ2-1 | . | TRBV5-1
CASSLAGKSIQYF | TGTGCCAGCAGTCTAGCGGGAAAGAGCATTCAGTACTTC | many | TRBJ2-4 | TRBD2 | TRBV6-2/TRBV6-3
CASGRGNTEAFF | TGTGCCAGCGGGCGGGGGAACACTGAAGCTTTCTTT | many | TRBJ1-1 | . | TRBV2
CASSWILGPQETQYF | TGTGCCAGCAGTTGGATTCTCGGCCCTCAAGAGACCCAGTACTTC | . | TRBJ2-5 | . | TRBV12-3/TRBV12-4
CASRSPGRIQETQYF | TGTGCCAGCAGATCTCCGGGACGTATTCAAGAGACCCAGTACTTC | . | TRBJ2-5 | . | TRBV6-6
CASSLTQGYEQYF | TGTGCCAGTAGTTTGACACAGGGCTACGAGCAGTACTTC | . | TRBJ2-7 | . | TRBV19
CASSQDRQTSSYNEQFF | TGTGCCAGCAGCCAAGATCGACAGACGAGCTCCTACAATGAGCAGTTCTTC | many | TRBJ2-1 | . | TRBV4-2
CASSLAKEDILYNEQFF | TGTGCCAGCAGCTTAGCTAAAGAAGACATCCTATACAATGAGCAGTTCTTC | many | TRBJ2-1 | . | TRBV7-2
CASSTPLSNQPQHF | TGTGCCAGTAGTACGCCGCTTAGCAATCAGCCCCAGCATTTT | few | TRBJ1-5 | . | TRBV19
CASSDFQDRVCEQYF | TGTGCCAGCAGTGACTTTCAGGACAGGGTTTGCGAGCAGTACTTC | . | TRBJ2-7 | TRBD1 | TRBV6-4
CASSLGLSNQPQHF | TGTGCCAGCAGCTTAGGACTTAGCAATCAGCCCCAGCATTTT | many | TRBJ1-5 | . | TRBV5-6
CASSQELQGTGEAFF | TGCGCCAGCAGCCAAGAATTACAGGGTACGGGTGAAGCTTTCTTT | many | TRBJ1-1 | . | TRBV5-1
CASSPGTGSRTDTQYF | TGTGCCAGCAGCCCTGGGACAGGGAGTCGCACAGATACGCAGTATTTT | many | TRBJ2-3 | TRBD1 | TRBV7-9
CASSQTSGAQEQYF | TGTGCCAGCAGCCAAACCTCAGGGGCGCAGGAGCAGTACTTC | . | TRBJ2-7 | . | TRBV3-1
CASSKQGRNTEAFF | TGTGCCAGCAGTAAACAGGGGAGGAACACTGAAGCTTTCTTT | many | TRBJ1-1 | TRBD1 | TRBV6-5
CASSLTGKPDYEQFF | TGTGCCAGTAGTTTAACGGGGAAGCCAGACTATGAGCAGTTCTTC | . | TRBJ2-1 | . | TRBV19
CSASTGVSYNAQFF | TGCAGTGCTAGTACGGGGGTCTCCTACAATGCGCAGTTCTTC | . | TRBJ2-1 | . | TRBV20-1
CASSPTHDTEAFF | TGTGCCAGCAGCCCGACACATGACACTGAAGCTTTCTTT | many | TRBJ1-1 | . | TRBV7-3
CASRPWTSEGEQFF | TGCGCCAGCAGACCATGGACTAGCGAGGGTGAGCAGTTCTTC | many | TRBJ2-1 | TRBD2 | TRBV5-1
CASSLTNQETQYF | TGTGCCAGCAGCTTGACCAACCAAGAGACCCAGTACTTC | many | TRBJ2-5 | . | TRBV7-3
CASSLGAGLSFVEQFF | TGTGCCAGCAGCTTAGGGGCGGGACTTAGTTTTGTTGAGCAGTTCTTC | few | TRBJ2-1 | . | TRBV11-2
CSAHDRASYGYTF | TGCAGTGCGCATGACAGGGCATCCTATGGCTACACCTTC | many | TRBJ1-2 | TRBD1 | TRBV20-1
CASSRQGIGEQFF | TGTGCCAGCAGTAGACAGGGGATTGGGGAGCAGTTCTTC | medium-sized | TRBJ2-1 | TRBD1 | TRBV2
CASSPSRLGGNEQFF | TGTGCCAGCAGCCCCAGCAGGTTGGGAGGCAATGAGCAGTTCTTC | many | TRBJ2-1 | . | TRBV7-2
CSVLGYNEQFF | TGCAGCGTCCTCGGGTACAATGAGCAGTTCTTC | many | TRBJ2-1 | . | TRBV29-1
CASPPGRAYSNQPQHF | TGTGCTAGCCCGCCGGGCAGGGCTTATAGCAATCAGCCCCAGCATTTT | many | TRBJ1-5 | . | TRBV7-7
CASSTSGTSYNEQFF | TGTGCCAGCAGTACTAGCGGGACCTCCTACAATGAGCAGTTCTTC | many | TRBJ2-1 | TRBD2 | TRBV7-3
CASSQTMGDTQYF | TGTGCCAGCAGCCAAACGATGGGAGATACGCAGTATTTT | few | TRBJ2-3 | . | TRBV5-6
CASSPPNRTDEKLFF | TGTGCCAGCAGCCCTCCGAACAGGACAGATGAAAAACTGTTTTTT | . | TRBJ1-4 | . | TRBV3-1
CASSLDRGEKLFF | TGCGCCAGCAGCTTGGACAGGGGTGAAAAACTGTTTTTT | many | TRBJ1-4 | TRBD1 | TRBV5-1
CASTPPGTYNEQFF | TGTGCCAGCACCCCGCCGGGGACCTACAATGAGCAGTTCTTC | few | TRBJ2-1 | . | TRBV12-3/TRBV12-4
CASSPELTGGMDGYTF | TGCGCCAGCAGCCCAGAGTTGACAGGGGGCATGGATGGCTACACCTTC | . | TRBJ1-2 | TRBD1 | TRBV5-1
CSAMPRDRGLDEAFF | TGCAGTGCTATGCCGCGGGACAGGGGGCTTGATGAAGCTTTCTTT | many | TRBJ1-1 | TRBD1 | TRBV20-1
CASKGDTSYNEQFF | TGTGCCAGCAAGGGGGACACCTCCTACAATGAGCAGTTCTTC | many | TRBJ2-1 | . | TRBV28
CASSLSSGGGGEQYF | TGTGCCAGCAGTTTATCCTCAGGTGGAGGCGGCGAGCAGTACTTC | many | TRBJ2-7 | . | TRBV27
CASSLKGDTQYF | TGTGCCAGCTCACTCAAGGGGGATACGCAGTATTTT | many | TRBJ2-3 | . | TRBV18
CASRESRGGNQPQHF | TGTGCCAGCAGAGAGTCGAGGGGAGGGAATCAGCCCCAGCATTTT | many | TRBJ1-5 | . | TRBV12-3/TRBV12-4
CSARRESYEQYF | TGCAGCGCAAGGCGGGAGAGCTACGAGCAGTACTTC | many | TRBJ2-7 | TRBD2 | TRBV29-1
CASSLVGAGFVEAFF | TGTGCCAGCAGCTTAGTAGGCGCGGGTTTCGTGGAAGCTTTCTTT | many | TRBJ1-1 | . | TRBV7-8
CASGTSGNYEQYF | TGCGCCAGCGGGACTAGCGGGAACTACGAGCAGTACTTC | . | TRBJ2-7 | TRBD2 | TRBV5-1
CSANRQVNTEAFF | TGCAGTGCCAATCGACAGGTTAACACTGAAGCTTTCTTT | many | TRBJ1-1 | . | TRBV20-1
CSGLKSGFNTEAFF | TGCAGTGGGCTGAAATCGGGATTTAACACTGAAGCTTTCTTT | many | TRBJ1-1 | . | TRBV20-1
CSARGMAGTDTQYF | TGCAGTGCTAGAGGGATGGCCGGCACAGATACGCAGTATTTT | few | TRBJ2-3 | . | TRBV20-1
CASRDIQGANYGYTF | TGCGCCAGCCGCGATATCCAGGGGGCGAACTATGGCTACACCTTC | many | TRBJ1-2 | TRBD1 | TRBV5-1
CASNLGGGGIGEQYF | TGTGCCAGCAACTTAGGGGGCGGCGGGATCGGGGAGCAGTACTTC | once | TRBJ2-7 | . | TRBV7-2
CASSYGHRVRYTEAFF | TGTGCCAGCAGTTACGGGCACAGGGTTCGATATACTGAAGCTTTCTTT | many | TRBJ1-1 | . | TRBV6-5
CASSLSGSLHEQYF | TGTGCCAGCAGTCTGAGCGGGAGTCTCCACGAGCAGTACTTC | many | TRBJ2-7 | TRBD2 | TRBV3-1